This T cell receptor (beta chain) originates from a study of blood T cell repertoires in COVID-19. The CDR3 covers 15 residues. Germline loops: CDR1 SGDLS, CDR2 YYNGEE. V shed 4 bases and J shed 7 bases, with 18 bases lying between them. Clones were sequenced by immunoSEQ multiplex PCR, and TCRdb holds only the in-frame ones, with some missing. This sample has 150,000 to 200,000 clones, with about 83% found just once. The V and J genes are TRBV9 and TRBJ1-5; no definite D call. This clonotype was sampled from a woman in her 70s with COVID-19, enrolled during active disease. Material for sequencing was peripheral blood. This chain's CDR3 is CASSPDQGGQQPQHF. In DNA form, the CDR3 reads TGTGCCAGCAGCCCGGATCAAGGAGGGCAGCAGCCCCAGCATTTT.